This entry features one T cell receptor (beta chain) sequence. The CDR3 length is 14 residues. With 5 bases clipped from V and 5 bases from J, the junction kept 8 bases outside the gene matches. Germline CDR1 is SQVTM and CDR2 is ANQGSEA. The sample is drawn from a study of blood T cell repertoires in COVID-19. At the level of the study: Samples came from the United States, Italy and Spain, spanning acute and convalescent COVID-19.

The method was immunoSEQ multiplex PCR; TCRdb's version includes in-frame clones alone and lacks a portion of them. This sample yields roughly 88,000 clones, of which 80% to 90% are seen a single time; 15% to 19% belongs to the top ten. The sequence derives from a woman older than 75 with acute or convalescent COVID-19. The specimen sequenced was peripheral blood. The chain uses TRBV29-1 and TRBJ1-1, with TRBD1 matching over 10 bases. This chain's CDR3 is CSVCGDRGWTEAFF. CDR3 bases: TGCAGCGTTTGCGGGGACAGGGGTTGGACTGAAGCTTTCTTT. The full variable domain, its missing parts supplied by reference TRBV29-1 and TRBJ1-1, is SAVISQKPSRDICQRGTSLTIQCQVDSQVTMMFWYRQQPGQSLTLIATANQGSEATYESGFVIDKFPISRPNLTFSTLTVSNMSPEDSSIYLCSVCGDRGWTEAFFGQGTRLTVV.